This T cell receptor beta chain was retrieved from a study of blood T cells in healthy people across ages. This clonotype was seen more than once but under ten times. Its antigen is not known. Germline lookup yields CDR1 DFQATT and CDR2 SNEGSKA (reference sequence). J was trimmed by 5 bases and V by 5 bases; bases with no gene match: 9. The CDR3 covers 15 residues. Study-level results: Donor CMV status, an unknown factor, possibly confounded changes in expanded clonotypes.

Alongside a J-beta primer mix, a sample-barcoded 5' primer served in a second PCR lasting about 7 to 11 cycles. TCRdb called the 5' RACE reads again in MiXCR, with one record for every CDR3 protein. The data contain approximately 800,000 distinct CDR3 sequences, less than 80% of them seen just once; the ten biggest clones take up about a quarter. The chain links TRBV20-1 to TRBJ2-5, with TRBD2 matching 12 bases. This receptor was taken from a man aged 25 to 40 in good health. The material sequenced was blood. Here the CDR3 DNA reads TGCAGTGCTTCGTACGGACTAGCGGGGATTGAGACCCAGTACTTC. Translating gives CSASYGLAGIETQYF.